In its sample, the clone carrying this T cell receptor beta chain was seen a few times. Antigen: not known. The sample has other DNA sequences that encode this CDR3 too. The sample comes from a study of shared clonotypes between healthy human individuals. Study in general: A donor's plate count was three for CD4 naive and three for CD4 memory; CD8 naive had two and CD8 memory one.

Method: immunoSEQ multiplex PCR; TCRdb's copy keeps in-frame clones and lacks some. The sample holds about 1,500,000 clones, over 95% seen once. Donors were Caucasian adults residing in Nashville, Tennessee, USA. The study's findings and limits: Clonotypes shared by all four donors outscored non-shared clonotypes in generation probability. Shared across a few donors were roughly 4.8% of the naive CD4 clonotypes.

Germline values: CDR1 KGHSH, CDR2 LQKENI. V lost 1 base, J lost 3 bases, and 2 bases stayed unmatched. The CDR3 extends over 15 amino acids. Sequencing used naive CD4+ T cells sorted from blood. Subset defined: CD45RA+ positively selected. The chain links TRBV18 to TRBJ2-5, with 10 positions matching TRBD2. The TCR sequence derives from a man aged 30-40 years in good health. For the CDR3, the DNA is TGTGCCAGCTCACCACGCCTAGCGGGAGAAGAGACCCAGTACTTC. Translated, it gives CASSPRLAGEETQYF.